This TCR beta chain was observed in a study of cytomegalovirus exposure and HLA in healthy donors. Overall study results and limits: DRB1 had the most TCR associations and HLA-C the fewest, a later analysis found, with rates varying by HLA locus. Sequencing artifact likely explains a cluster of highly shared sequence variants. Within an earlier analysis, most TCR beta V segments proved productive either about 90% or about 30% of the time.

PCR amplification relied on 60 Vbeta primers (plus 13 Jbeta primers). TCRdb keeps only in-frame clones here, not all; method: immunoSEQ multiplex PCR. The table has 50,000 to 55,000 clones, 65% to 85% seen once; the top ten hold over 2%. This clone is a singleton in its sample. The antigen is not known. The germline V gene encodes CDR1 MNHEY and CDR2 SVGAGI. The CDR3 length is 15 residues. V was cut by 4 bases and J by 0 bases, with 10 bases left in between. Healthy bone marrow donors made up the cohort. Sequences were obtained from PBMCs. This TCR was recovered from a boy aged 5-17 years in good health and CMV-seropositive. The chain carries TRBV6-5 and TRBJ2-1; D gene ambiguous. The CDR3 spells CASSSWLSSYNEQFF. CDR3 nucleotide sequence: TGTGCCAGCAGTTCGTGGTTGAGCTCCTACAATGAGCAGTTCTTC.